This T cell receptor beta chain was sequenced during a study of OX40 agonist ivuxolimab in advanced cancers. On the study more broadly: Ivuxolimab, an antibody that agonizes OX40 (CD134), was administered to the patients. Patients in the trial were receiving intravenous ivuxolimab every 2 weeks, at doses of 0.01 to 10 mg/kg.

Of note for this clone: Antigen specificity is unknown.

Here immunoSEQ multiplex PCR was the method, and the copy in TCRdb shows in-frame clones only, minus some. The sample carries tens of thousands of clones, 91% recorded once. V lost 9 bases to trimming and J lost 5 bases; unmatched junction nucleotides: 7. This CDR3 has 13 residues. Germline V gives CDR1 MDHEN, CDR2 SYDVKM. Study results and caveats: Clonal expansion by week 6 occurred in CD4+ and CD8+ blood T cells (at 0.1 to 3.0 mg/kg).

The receptor was isolated from an adult with an advanced solid tumor such as melanoma, head and neck, liver or kidney cancer. This sequence joins TRBV28 and TRBJ2-5; 9 positions agree with TRBD1. Sequencing used CD4+ or CD8+ T cells sorted from blood, obtained in a trial of the OX40 agonist ivuxolimab. The CDR3 DNA sequence: TGTGCCAGTGGGACAGGGCTGCATGAGACCCAGTACTTC. It is translated as CASGTGLHETQYF.